A selection of T cell receptor beta chains follows, all from one sample in a study of T-cell reconstitution after alpha-beta-depleted transplantation in children. TCRdb passed the PCR reads through MiXCR, listing each CDR3 protein once. The table includes hundreds of thousands of distinct CDR3 sequences, roughly 17% detected once. The material sequenced was PBMCs from the stem cell graft donor, taken from the stem cell graft. The source of these receptors is a human donor who donated a stem cell graft to a child with acute myeloid leukemia. The CDR3 runs from the conserved cysteine through the conserved F or W. D genes are given only for firm matches. Clone size is given for some rows only: seen once, a few or many times, or a class if the clone is expanded.

V	size	J	D	DNA	CDR3
TRBV6-1	few	TRBJ1-2	TRBD1	TGTGCCAGCACCGGGACAGGGATTAATGGCTACACCTTC	CASTGTGINGYTF
TRBV7-8	.	TRBJ2-2	TRBD1	TGTGCCAGCGCAGGGGGCGCAGTCGGGGAGCTGTTTTTT	CASAGGAVGELFF
TRBV12-3/TRBV12-4	many	TRBJ2-2	.	TGTGCCAGCAATCGGCGGGCCGGGGAGCTGTTTTTT	CASNRRAGELFF
TRBV28	.	TRBJ2-3	TRBD2	TGTGCCAGCAGTTTCGGGGGGGTGCGGTCAGATACGCAGTATTTT	CASSFGGVRSDTQYF
TRBV29-1	few	TRBJ1-1	.	TGCAGCGTTGTAGGCAGGGGACCCAACACTGAAGCTTTCTTT	CSVVGRGPNTEAFF
TRBV20-1	few	TRBJ2-1	.	TGCAGTGCTAAGGTGGTCCTAAGGAACGAGCAGTTCTTC	CSAKVVLRNEQFF
TRBV12-3/TRBV12-4	many	TRBJ2-3	.	TGTGCCAGCAGCTACGGTGGGGGGAAAGGTCCAGATACGCAGTATTTT	CASSYGGGKGPDTQYF
TRBV12-3/TRBV12-4	few	TRBJ1-1	.	TGTGCCAGCAGTTTTGAGGCAGGAGGGGGGAACACTGAAGCTTTCTTT	CASSFEAGGGNTEAFF
TRBV6-1	few	TRBJ1-1	TRBD1	TGTGCCAGCAGAAAGGACAGGGGCTTGAACACTGAAGCTTTCTTT	CASRKDRGLNTEAFF
TRBV30	few	TRBJ2-3	.	TGTGCCTGGCAGACAGGCACAGATACGCAGTATTTT	CAWQTGTDTQYF
TRBV20-1	.	TRBJ1-5	TRBD1	TGCAGTGCTAGAAACGGACAGGGCCGCAATCAGCCCCAGCATTTT	CSARNGQGRNQPQHF
TRBV29-1	many	TRBJ2-2	.	TGCAGCGCGGCCAGGGATCCGGGGGAGCTGTTTTTT	CSAARDPGELFF
TRBV7-2	many	TRBJ2-5	.	TGTGCCAGCAGCTTCGCAGGCCGTGGGGAGACCCAGTACTTC	CASSFAGRGETQYF
TRBV7-2	few	TRBJ2-3	TRBD1	TGTGCCAGCAGCCCCCGGGACAGCAGCACAGATACGCAGTATTTT	CASSPRDSSTDTQYF
TRBV7-2	many	TRBJ2-2	TRBD2	TGTGCCAGCAGCTTAGGGGGGGGTTGGCCGAACACCGGGGAGCTGTTTTTT	CASSLGGGWPNTGELFF
TRBV20-1	many	TRBJ2-3	.	TGCAGTGCTAGAGATCGATTAAGGATGCCAGATACGCAGTATTTT	CSARDRLRMPDTQYF
TRBV12-3/TRBV12-4	.	TRBJ1-1	.	TGTGCCAGCAGACGGACATCTGAAGCTTTCTTT	CASRRTSEAFF
TRBV12-3/TRBV12-4	many	TRBJ1-1	.	TGTGCCAGCAGCCGGGAAACTTCCACTGAAGCTTTCTTT	CASSRETSTEAFF
TRBV20-1	many	TRBJ1-1	TRBD1	TGCAGTGCAGACAGGGGGGACGCTGAAGCTTTCTTT	CSADRGDAEAFF
TRBV29-1	.	TRBJ2-3	TRBD2	TGCAGCGTTAGGGGGCTAGCGGGGAGCACAGATACGCAGTATTTT	CSVRGLAGSTDTQYF
TRBV12-3/TRBV12-4	many	TRBJ2-3	.	TGTGCCAGCAGTTTAGGACTAGGACAGGTCGGCACAGATACGCAGTATTTT	CASSLGLGQVGTDTQYF
TRBV25-1	few	TRBJ2-2	TRBD1	TGTGCCAGCAGTGAATATAGAAGGGGGCTTGGGAACACCGGGGAGCTGTTTTTT	CASSEYRRGLGNTGELFF
TRBV2	.	TRBJ2-3	TRBD1	TGTGCCATTCTTGGGACAGGGGGCACAGATACGCAGTATTTT	CAILGTGGTDTQYF
TRBV20-1	many	TRBJ2-3	TRBD2	TGCAGTGCCCAACCCCATCTGGGCGGGGGTTCCACAGATACGCAGTATTTT	CSAQPHLGGGSTDTQYF
TRBV2	few	TRBJ2-1	TRBD2	TGTGCCAGCAGTCCGGGACTAGGGCGCTACAATGAGCAGTTCTTC	CASSPGLGRYNEQFF
TRBV5-8	many	TRBJ2-2	.	TGTGCCAGCACCCAAAGGGGTCGCGCGACGGCCGGGGAGCTGTTTTTT	CASTQRGRATAGELFF
TRBV20-1	many	TRBJ1-6	.	TGCAGTGCTCCAATCCCTCGGGGGCCCTCACCCCTCCACTTT	CSAPIPRGPSPLHF
TRBV5-1	.	TRBJ2-1	.	TGCGCCAGCAGCTTGTACGGTGAGCAGTTCTTC	CASSLYGEQFF
TRBV9	many	TRBJ2-6	.	TGTGCCAGCAGCGTACCGCTATCTGGGGCCAACGTCCTGACTTTC	CASSVPLSGANVLTF
TRBV18	.	TRBJ1-1	.	TGTGCCAGCTCACCACGCGGGACACCTAACACTGAAGCTTTCTTT	CASSPRGTPNTEAFF
TRBV20-1	few	TRBJ2-2	.	TGCAGTGCTAGAGGGCCAGGGATAGGTACCGGGGAGCTGTTTTTT	CSARGPGIGTGELFF
TRBV4-3	many	TRBJ2-6	TRBD1	TGCGCCAGCAGCCCTGACGACAGGGCGTACACTTCCGGGGCCAACGTCCTGACTTTC	CASSPDDRAYTSGANVLTF
TRBV7-2	few	TRBJ1-1	TRBD1	TGTGCCAGCAGCTTAGTGGGGACAGTGAACACTGAAGCTTTCTTT	CASSLVGTVNTEAFF
TRBV29-1	many	TRBJ2-5	.	TGCAGCGTTGAAACGGGACGGTTCCAAGAGACCCAGTACTTC	CSVETGRFQETQYF
TRBV25-1	few	TRBJ2-5	.	TGTGCCAGCAGGTCGAACGGGGCGGAGACCCAGTACTTC	CASRSNGAETQYF
TRBV29-1	many	TRBJ2-7	.	TGCAGCGCCCTAGAAGGGAACTACGAGCAGTACTTC	CSALEGNYEQYF
TRBV30	.	TRBJ1-6	.	TGTGCCTGGAGTGGGGGCAGTTCACCCCTCCACTTT	CAWSGGSSPLHF
TRBV29-1	.	TRBJ2-5	.	TGCAGCGTTGAAACGACGGGGCACGAGACCCAGTACTTC	CSVETTGHETQYF
TRBV5-1	.	TRBJ1-6	.	TGCGCCAGCAGCCTGGGACCGGACGATTCACCCCTCCACTTT	CASSLGPDDSPLHF
TRBV6-5	many	TRBJ2-1	.	TGTGCCAGCAGTTACCTGGGTCGTTCTAGCAGGGTCTACAATGAGCAGTTCTTC	CASSYLGRSSRVYNEQFF
TRBV5-1	many	TRBJ2-1	.	TGCGCCAGCAGGCAGGGGCCCTCCGACAATGAGCAGTTCTTC	CASRQGPSDNEQFF
TRBV7-8	few	TRBJ2-3	.	TGTGCCAGCAGCTTAGAGGGACAAGGATACAGCACAGATACGCAGTATTTT	CASSLEGQGYSTDTQYF
TRBV11-2	.	TRBJ2-1	.	TGTGCCAGCAGCTTTCAGCAGCGGGTTCTCTACAATGAGCAGTTCTTC	CASSFQQRVLYNEQFF
TRBV7-2	many	TRBJ1-6	TRBD1	TGTGCCAGCAGCAGATTACAGGGGAATTCACCCCTCCACTTT	CASSRLQGNSPLHF
TRBV29-1	few	TRBJ1-1	.	TGCAGCGTTGAGCATGGGACACTGAACACTGAAGCTTTCTTT	CSVEHGTLNTEAFF
TRBV12-3/TRBV12-4	.	TRBJ1-4	.	TGTGCCAGCAGTTTAGCGATGGGCGGAGGAGGTGAAAAACTGTTTTTT	CASSLAMGGGGEKLFF
TRBV20-1	many	TRBJ2-2	.	TGCAGTGCTCAAGCGGGCCCATTGAACACCGGGGAGCTGTTTTTT	CSAQAGPLNTGELFF
TRBV6-1	few	TRBJ2-3	TRBD1	TGTGCCAGCAGTATGGGACAGGGGGCGCATGCAGATACGCAGTATTTT	CASSMGQGAHADTQYF
TRBV6-1	few	TRBJ1-5	.	TGTGCCAGCAGTGAATTGCGCAATCAGCCCCAGCATTTT	CASSELRNQPQHF
TRBV25-1	few	TRBJ1-6	TRBD1	TGTGCCCACCAGGGACAGCTCAATTCACCCCTCCACTTT	CAHQGQLNSPLHF
TRBV7-2	.	TRBJ1-6	.	TGTGCCAGCAGTTCTATACCCTCCTCCCTCCACTTT	CASSSIPSSLHF
TRBV12-2	.	TRBJ2-5	.	TGTGCAAGTCGCTCCTTACCTCACGGGGGGACATACCAAGAGACCCAGTACTTC	CASRSLPHGGTYQETQYF
TRBV7-8	.	TRBJ2-5	TRBD2	TGTGCCAGCATCGCGACTAGCGTCCCAGAGACCCAGTACTTC	CASIATSVPETQYF
TRBV20-1	.	TRBJ2-1	.	TGCAGTGCTAGAAGCACCTGGGACGTCTACAATGAGCAGTTCTTC	CSARSTWDVYNEQFF